This T cell receptor (beta chain) was observed in a study of response to subunit inactivated influenza vaccine. Each CDR3 protein is one row after TCRdb ran MiXCR on the RT-PCR reads. The table lists more than 400,000 distinct CDR3 sequences, around 9.9% of them singletons, with roughly 12% in the top ten. The CDR3 sequence is 15 residues long. V was pared by 5 bases and J by 4 bases, with 19 bases between. Germline V gene data show CDR1 as SGHRS and CDR2 as YFSETQ. Study-wide findings and caveats: The authors proposed limited new T cell recruitment per seasonal influenza vaccination.

This clonotype occurred many times. Its specificity is unknown. The source material was PBMCs from blood, sampled about 40 days after vaccination. The J gene is TRBJ2-7, the V gene TRBV5-1; tentatively, D is TRBD1 or TRBD2 (5 bases each). This clonotype was sampled from a man in his fifties who received an inactivated influenza vaccine. CDR3 sequence: CASSLVGTRGYEQYF. In DNA form, the CDR3 reads TGCGCCAGCAGTCTGGTCGGGACCAGAGGATACGAGCAGTACTTC. The full variable domain, completed using reference TRBV5-1 and TRBJ2-7, is KAGVTQTPRYLIKTRGQQVTLSCSPISGHRSVSWYQQTPGQGLQFLFEYFSETQRNKGNFPGRFSGRQFSNSRSEMNVSTLELGDSALYLCASSLVGTRGYEQYFGPGTRLTVT.